A selection of T cell receptor beta chains follows, all from one sample in a study of glioma-infiltrating T cells. Each CDR3 protein gets one entry after TCRdb re-called the multiplex PCR reads with MiXCR. The sample carries under 150,000 distinct CDR3 sequences, 39% recorded once. Sequencing input: glioma tissue, nonneoplastic brain tissue, or PBMCs (not recorded which). The receptor set was obtained from a human donor with low-grade glioma or glioblastoma, undergoing nonglioma brain surgery, or in good health (not recorded which). CDR3s include the opening cysteine and the closing phenylalanine or tryptophan. D genes are given only for firm matches. The size entry is marked missing in some rows and otherwise reads once, few, many or a size class.

>TRBD1|TRBV10-3|-|TRBJ1-2
TGTGCCATCAGTGACCCGGGGACAGGGAAGGACGGCTACACCTTC
CAISDPGTGKDGYTF
>-|TRBV12-3/TRBV12-4|few|TRBJ2-5
TGTGCCAGCAGTTTGGAGATGGAAGAGACCCAGTACTTC
CASSLEMEETQYF
>TRBD1|TRBV6-1|few|TRBJ1-5
TGTGCCAGCAGGACGACAGGGAACAATCAGCCCCAGCATTTT
CASRTTGNNQPQHF
>TRBD1|TRBV6-1|-|TRBJ1-5
TGTGCCAGCAGGGGACAGGGATACGGTCAGCCCCAGCATTTT
CASRGQGYGQPQHF
>TRBD1|TRBV10-3|few|TRBJ1-1
TGTGCCATCAGAAATACAGGGGGCGCGCACACTGAAGCTTTCTTT
CAIRNTGGAHTEAFF
>TRBD2|TRBV6-1|-|TRBJ2-7
TGTGCCAGCAGTTCCGGGACTAGCGGGAGATACGAGCAGTACTTC
CASSSGTSGRYEQYF
>TRBD1|TRBV27|-|TRBJ1-5
TGTGCCAGCAGTATGGACAGGGGGCGGATTCAGCCCCAGCATTTT
CASSMDRGRIQPQHF
>-|TRBV4-2|once|TRBJ2-5
TGTGCCAGCAGCCAAGATCAATGGGAGACCCAGTACTTC
CASSQDQWETQYF
>TRBD1|TRBV20-1|few|TRBJ1-1
TGCAGTGCCCCCAGGGACAGAGGCACTGAAGCTTTCTTT
CSAPRDRGTEAFF
>TRBD1|TRBV27|-|TRBJ1-3
TGTGCTTCCGGGACAGGGGTTGGCGGAAACACCATATATTTT
CASGTGVGGNTIYF
>-|TRBV4-3|-|TRBJ1-1
TGCGCCAGCAGCCAATCTCCCTTCTTT
CASSQSPFF
>-|TRBV7-9|-|TRBJ2-7
TGTGCCAGCAGCATCACCGAGAGATACGAGCAGTACTTC
CASSITERYEQYF
>-|TRBV20-1|-|TRBJ1-2
TGCAGTGCTAGAGGCCGGCTTAACTATGGCTACACCTTC
CSARGRLNYGYTF
>-|TRBV29-1|few|TRBJ2-1
TGCAGCGGGACGGACGCCCGAAGGAACAATGAGCAGTTCTTC
CSGTDARRNNEQFF
>-|TRBV24-1|-|TRBJ1-1
TGTGCCACCAGTGACGGGACCGGTACTGAAGCTTTCTTT
CATSDGTGTEAFF
>TRBD2|TRBV20-1|few|TRBJ2-1
TGCAGTGCTAGCCCGGGACTAGCAGATGAGCAGTTCTTC
CSASPGLADEQFF
>-|TRBV28|-|TRBJ1-5
TGTGCCAGCTCGTCCTCCCAAGCATATCAGCCCCAGCATTTT
CASSSSQAYQPQHF
>-|TRBV2|-|TRBJ2-3
TGTGCCAGCAGCTTAAACGTGGGGTGCTCGGATACGCAGTATTTT
CASSLNVGCSDTQYF
>-|TRBV24-1|-|TRBJ1-1
TGTGCCACCAGTGATCATTACCGGGACACGAACACTGAAGCTTTCTTT
CATSDHYRDTNTEAFF
>-|TRBV7-2|-|TRBJ1-6
TGTGCCAGCAGCTTAGATTGGGGTCAGGCTTCACCCCTCCACTTT
CASSLDWGQASPLHF
>-|TRBV28|few|TRBJ2-5
TGTGCCAGCAGGGAAAAGAGCCAGGAGACCCAGTACTTC
CASREKSQETQYF
>TRBD2|TRBV7-2|-|TRBJ2-3
TGTGCCAGCAGCAAGCCGGGACTAGCGGGTTTCACAGATACGCAGTATTTT
CASSKPGLAGFTDTQYF
>TRBD1|TRBV20-1|-|TRBJ2-4
TGCAGTGCTAGATCACAGGGGGCATTAAACATTCAGTACTTC
CSARSQGALNIQYF
>-|TRBV5-1|few|TRBJ2-1
TGCGCCAGCAGCTTGGATAGGCATGGTGAGCAGTTCTTC
CASSLDRHGEQFF
>-|TRBV4-1|-|TRBJ1-3
TGCGCCAGCAGCTCGGACTTTTCCTCTGGAAACACCATATATTTT
CASSSDFSSGNTIYF
>-|TRBV6-5|few|TRBJ2-7
TGTGCCAGCAGTTACTCGATGGGGACGGTCCCCTACGAGCAGTACTTC
CASSYSMGTVPYEQYF
>-|TRBV6-1|few|TRBJ2-1
TGTGCCAGCAGTGCTCAACACATCTCCTACAATGAGCAGTTCTTC
CASSAQHISYNEQFF
>-|TRBV24-1|few|TRBJ2-2
TGTGCCACCAGTGTAGGACACACCGGGGAGCTGTTTTTT
CATSVGHTGELFF
>-|TRBV6-1|many|TRBJ2-1
TGTGCCAGCAGCTCCAACGGCAATGAGCAGTTCTTC
CASSSNGNEQFF
>-|TRBV29-1|few|TRBJ2-1
TGCAGCGTTGTAAGCAGGGGTACCTACAATGAGCAGTTCTTC
CSVVSRGTYNEQFF
>-|TRBV7-2|-|TRBJ1-5
TGTGCCAGCAACCTGGGACCGAATCAGCCCCAGCATTTT
CASNLGPNQPQHF
>TRBD1|TRBV10-3|few|TRBJ2-3
TGTGCCATCCGACAGGGGATGTTGACAGATACGCAGTATTTT
CAIRQGMLTDTQYF
>-|TRBV11-2|-|TRBJ1-4
TGTGCCAGCAGCTTGTCGAACGGTGCAACTAATGAAAAACTGTTTTTT
CASSLSNGATNEKLFF
>TRBD2|TRBV20-1|-|TRBJ2-7
TGCAGTGCTAGTCCCCCACGGGGGGGGACCTACGAGCAGTACTTC
CSASPPRGGTYEQYF